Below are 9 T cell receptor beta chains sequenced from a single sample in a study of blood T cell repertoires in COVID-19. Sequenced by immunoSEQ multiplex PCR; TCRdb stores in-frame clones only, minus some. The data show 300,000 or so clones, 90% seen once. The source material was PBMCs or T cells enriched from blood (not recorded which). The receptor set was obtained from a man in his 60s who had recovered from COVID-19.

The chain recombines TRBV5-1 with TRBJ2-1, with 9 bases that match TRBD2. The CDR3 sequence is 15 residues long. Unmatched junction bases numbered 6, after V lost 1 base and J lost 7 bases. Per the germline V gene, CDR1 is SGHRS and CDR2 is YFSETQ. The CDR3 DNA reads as TGCGCCAGCAGCTTGAGACTAGCGGCTGGGAATGAGCAGTTCTTC. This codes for CASSLRLAAGNEQFF.

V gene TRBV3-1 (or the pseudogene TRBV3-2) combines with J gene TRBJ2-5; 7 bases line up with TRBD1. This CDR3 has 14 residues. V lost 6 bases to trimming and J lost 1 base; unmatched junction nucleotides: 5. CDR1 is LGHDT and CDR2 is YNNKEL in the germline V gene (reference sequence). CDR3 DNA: TGTGCCAGCAGGCAACAGGGGTCCCAAGAGACCCAGTACTTC. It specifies CASRQQGSQETQYF.

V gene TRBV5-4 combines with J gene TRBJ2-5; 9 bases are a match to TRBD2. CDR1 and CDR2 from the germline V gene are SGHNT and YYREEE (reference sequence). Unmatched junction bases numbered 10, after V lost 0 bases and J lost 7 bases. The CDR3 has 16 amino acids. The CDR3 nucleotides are TGTGCCAGCAGCTTGGCCGCGGCGGGGGGGCCTGGGACCCAGTACTTC. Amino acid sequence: CASSLAAAGGPGTQYF.

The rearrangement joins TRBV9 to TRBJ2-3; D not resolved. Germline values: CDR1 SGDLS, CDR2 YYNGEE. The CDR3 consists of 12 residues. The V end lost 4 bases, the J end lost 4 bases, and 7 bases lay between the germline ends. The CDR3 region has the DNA TGTGCCAGCAGCCCGATAGCAGATACGCAGTATTTT. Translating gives CASSPIADTQYF.

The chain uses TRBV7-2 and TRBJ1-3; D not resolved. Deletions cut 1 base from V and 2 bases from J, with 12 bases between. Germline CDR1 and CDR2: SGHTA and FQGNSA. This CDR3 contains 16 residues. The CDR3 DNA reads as TGTGCCAGCAGCTTAGGTCCGGGAAGTGCTGGAAACACCATATATTTT. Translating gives CASSLGPGSAGNTIYF.

The CDR3 region is CASRETGTRGPGELFF. The CDR3 DNA sequence: TGTGCCAGCAGAGAAACCGGGACTAGAGGGCCCGGGGAGCTGTTTTTT. The rearrangement joins TRBV14 to TRBJ2-2; 8 positions agree with TRBD2. Losses at the gene ends were 6 bases for V and 6 bases for J; bases not matched to a gene: 12. Germline V gives CDR1 SGHDN, CDR2 FVKESK. The CDR3 spans 16 residues.

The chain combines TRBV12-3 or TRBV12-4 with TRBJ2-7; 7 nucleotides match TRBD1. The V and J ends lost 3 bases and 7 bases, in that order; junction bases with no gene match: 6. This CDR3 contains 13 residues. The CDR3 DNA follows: TGTGCCAGCAGTTTGTATTCAGGGGGTGAGCAGTACTTC. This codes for CASSLYSGGEQYF.

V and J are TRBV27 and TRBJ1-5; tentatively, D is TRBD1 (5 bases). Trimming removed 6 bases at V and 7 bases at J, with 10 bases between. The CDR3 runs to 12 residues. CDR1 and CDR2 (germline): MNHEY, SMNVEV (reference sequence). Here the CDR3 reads CASRGGSQPQHF. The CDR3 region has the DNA TGTGCCAGCAGGGGGGGTTCCCAGCCCCAGCATTTT.

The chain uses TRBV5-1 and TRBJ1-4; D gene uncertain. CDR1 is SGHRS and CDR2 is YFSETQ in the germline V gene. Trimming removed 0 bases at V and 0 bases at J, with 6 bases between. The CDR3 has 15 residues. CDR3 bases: TGCGCCAGCAGCTTGGGAAGCGCAACTAATGAAAAACTGTTTTTT. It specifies CASSLGSATNEKLFF.